Below are 25 T cell receptor beta chains sequenced from a single sample in a study of blood T cell repertoires in COVID-19. TCRdb keeps only in-frame clones here, not all; method: immunoSEQ multiplex PCR. The table shows roughly 230,000 clones, with approximately 85% occurring only once. Sequencing was carried out using PBMCs or T cells enriched from blood (not recorded which). The receptors here all came from a woman aged 45-65 years who had been exposed to COVID-19.

This sequence joins TRBV6-4 and TRBJ2-2; weak D call: TRBD2 (5 bases). Between the trimmed V and J ends, which lost 6 bases and 4 bases, there was a span of 15 bases. The CDR3 consists of 15 residues. Germline assignment: CDR1 MRHNA and CDR2 SNTAGT. The chain's CDR3 is CASSPAGLSTGELFF. For the CDR3, the DNA is TGTGCCAGCAGCCCCGCGGGCCTAAGCACCGGGGAGCTGTTTTTT.

This sequence joins TRBV15 and TRBJ1-1, with 7 nucleotides matching TRBD1. Losses at the gene ends were 0 bases for V and 3 bases for J; bases not matched to a gene: 7. This CDR3 contains 16 residues. CDR1 is LNHNV and CDR2 is YYDKDF in the germline V gene (reference sequence). CDR3 nucleotides: TGTGCCACCAGCAGAGATCGCGGCAGGGGGTACACTGAAGCTTTCTTT. Encoded protein: CATSRDRGRGYTEAFF.

The chain is built from TRBV6-5 and TRBJ2-7; 7 bases line up with TRBD1. After removal of 6 bases from V and 3 bases from J, the junction contained 5 bases not matched to a gene. The CDR3 extends over 13 amino acids. Looked up from germline, CDR1 is MNHEY and CDR2 is SVGAGI. For the CDR3, the DNA is TGTGCCAGCAGGAAACAGGGGAACTACGAGCAGTACTTC. Translation: CASRKQGNYEQYF.

The genes are TRBV11-2 and TRBJ2-1; 9 nucleotides line up with TRBD2. With V trimmed by 1 base and J by 4 bases, 5 bases remained unmatched. CDR3 length equals 16 residues. From germline, CDR1 is SGHAT and CDR2 FQNNGV. CDR3 nucleotide sequence: TGTGCCAGCAGCTTAGTTGCCAGCGGGGGGTACAATGAGCAGTTCTTC. Protein: CASSLVASGGYNEQFF.

The chain has TRBV7-9 and TRBJ1-3; 7 nucleotides agree with TRBD1. This CDR3 comprises 15 residues. Germline V CDR1 and CDR2: SEHNR, FQNEAQ (reference sequence). Trimming removed 5 bases from V and 4 bases from J; junction bases left unmatched: 8. The CDR3 protein is CASSTAGGKGNTIYF. Written as DNA, the CDR3 is TGTGCCAGCAGCACGGCAGGGGGGAAAGGAAACACCATATATTTT.

The V and J genes are TRBV9 and TRBJ2-1, with D perhaps matching TRBD1 (5 bases). V shed 1 base and J shed 8 bases, with 16 bases lying between them. The CDR3 spans 15 residues. CDR1 is SGDLS and CDR2 is YYNGEE in the germline V gene. CDR3 in amino acids: CASSVLGQPLDEQFF. The CDR3 DNA reads as TGTGCCAGCAGCGTACTGGGGCAGCCTTTGGATGAGCAGTTCTTC.

This chain joins TRBV11-2 and TRBJ1-1, with D uncertain. The V gene lost 5 bases and the J gene lost 5 bases, with 21 bases spanning the gap. The CDR3 is 16 residues long. The germline V gene encodes CDR1 SGHAT and CDR2 FQNNGV. The chain's CDR3 is CASSPRPGNRGTEAFF. The CDR3 DNA follows: TGTGCCAGCAGCCCCCGGCCCGGGAATAGAGGAACTGAAGCTTTCTTT. Complete variable domain (other parts from reference TRBV11-2 and TRBJ1-1): EAGVAQSPRYKIIEKRQSVAFWCNPISGHATLYWYQQILGQGPKLLIQFQNNGVVDDSQLPKDRFSAERLKGVDSTLKIQPAKLEDSAVYLCASSPRPGNRGTEAFFGQGTRLTVV.

CDR3 protein: CASSNGGDGYTF. In DNA form, the CDR3 reads TGTGCCAGCAGTAACGGTGGAGATGGCTACACCTTC. The chain employs TRBV7-9 and TRBJ1-2; D ambiguous. V lost 6 bases and J 6 bases, leaving 11 bases between the germline ends. The germline V gene has CDR1 SEHNR and CDR2 FQNEAQ (reference sequence). The CDR3 covers 12 residues. Combining the CDR3 with reference TRBV7-9 and TRBJ1-2 gives the whole variable domain DTGVSQNPRHKITKRGQNVTFRCDPISEHNRLYWYRQTLGQGPEFLTYFQNEAQLEKSRLLSDRFSAERPKGSFSTLEIQRTEQGDSAMYLCASSNGGDGYTFGSGTRLTVV.

The rearrangement links TRBV12-3 or TRBV12-4 to TRBJ1-2; 10 bases are a match to TRBD1. V lost 5 bases and J lost 8; bases outside the gene matches: 5. The CDR3 covers 13 residues. The CDR3 protein is CASSRQGAQGYTF. Here the CDR3 DNA reads TGTGCCAGCAGTAGACAGGGGGCGCAGGGCTACACCTTC.

The V and J genes are TRBV7-9 and TRBJ1-1; 7 bases are shared with TRBD1. This CDR3 spans 15 amino acids. Germline-derived CDR1 and CDR2 are SEHNR and FQNEAQ (reference sequence). V gave up 5 bases and J gave up 1 base; unmatched junction bases: 7. The chain's CDR3 is CASSPRQGWNTEAFF. The CDR3 DNA sequence: TGTGCCAGCAGCCCCCGACAGGGATGGAACACTGAAGCTTTCTTT.

This clone appeared a single time. This rearrangement joins TRBV6-5 to TRBJ2-7; 8 nucleotides align to TRBD1. Per germline, CDR1 MNHEY and CDR2 SVGAGI. V lost 5 bases to trimming and J lost 3 bases; unmatched junction nucleotides: 3. This CDR3 has 13 amino acids. The chain's CDR3 is CASSRTGNYEQYF. CDR3 in DNA: TGTGCCAGCAGTCGGACAGGGAACTACGAGCAGTACTTC.

The rearrangement joins TRBV6-5 to TRBJ1-2, with 11 bases matching TRBD1. Germline V CDR1 and CDR2: MNHEY, SVGAGI. The CDR3 runs to 14 residues. With 5 bases clipped from V and 6 bases from J, the junction kept 5 bases outside the gene matches. In DNA form, the CDR3 reads TGTGCCAGCAGTATAGGGACAGGGGGAGATGGCTACACCTTC. It specifies CASSIGTGGDGYTF.

J is TRBJ1-1 and V is TRBV2, with 10 bases matching TRBD1. CDR1 and CDR2 from the germline V gene are SNHLY and FYNNEI. The CDR3 totals 16 residues. J lost 6 bases, V lost 0 bases, and 7 bases had no gene match. Here the CDR3 reads CASSEAHLGTGAEAFF. In nucleotides, the CDR3 is TGTGCCAGCAGTGAAGCCCACCTCGGGACAGGGGCTGAAGCTTTCTTT.

This clone has only a few counts. The chain combines TRBV7-9 with TRBJ1-1, with 7 positions matching TRBD1. With 3 bases clipped from V and 0 bases from J, the junction kept 4 bases outside the gene matches. Germline CDR1 SEHNR, CDR2 FQNEAQ (reference sequence). The CDR3 spans 15 residues. The CDR3 is CASSFRDSMNTEAFF. The CDR3 DNA sequence: TGTGCCAGCAGCTTCCGGGACAGCATGAACACTGAAGCTTTCTTT.

As to this clone: Additional DNA sequences in this sample encode the identical CDR3. The chain has TRBV7-2 and TRBJ1-2; possibly TRBD1 for D (5 bases). Between the trimmed V and J ends, which lost 4 bases and 4 bases, there was a span of 10 bases. Per the germline V gene, CDR1 is SGHTA and CDR2 is FQGNSA. CDR3 length: 13 amino acids. The chain's CDR3 is CASSSGGGYGYTF. CDR3 nucleotide sequence: TGTGCCAGCAGCTCCGGGGGTGGCTATGGCTACACCTTC.

This clone was seen a few times. In nucleotides, the CDR3 is TGTGCCAGCAGTCCTAGCGGGGGGGCGTCCTACAATGAGCAGTTCTTC. Protein: CASSPSGGASYNEQFF. The chain couples TRBV28 to TRBJ2-1, with 12 bases lining up with TRBD2. The J segment lost 1 base and the V segment lost 5 bases, leaving 3 bases of the junction unmatched. CDR1 and CDR2 from the germline V gene are MDHEN and SYDVKM. The CDR3 consists of 16 residues.

The chain links TRBV6-5 to TRBJ1-6, with D perhaps matching TRBD1 (5 bases). V lost 5 bases to trimming and J lost 7 bases, with 15 bases between them. Per germline, CDR1 MNHEY and CDR2 SVGAGI. CDR3 size: 15 residues. The CDR3 region has the DNA TGTGCCAGCAGTCCGCGGGGGGGAAAGAATTCACCCCTCCACTTT. Protein sequence: CASSPRGGKNSPLHF.

V and J are TRBV21-1 and TRBJ1-2. TRBV21-1 constitutes a pseudogene. The CDR3 loop spans 15 amino acids. The CDR3 DNA reads TGTGCCAGCAGCAAAGAGGCGCAGGGAGGTAGTGGCTACACCTTC. Encoded protein: CASSKEAQGGSGYTF.

CDR3 sequence reads: CASSQVGGSPLHF. DNA of the CDR3: TGTGCCAGCAGCCAAGTAGGGGGATCACCCCTCCACTTT. This sequence joins TRBV3-1 (or the pseudogene TRBV3-2) and TRBJ1-6; a weak D match, TRBD1 (6 bases). The germline gives CDR1 LGHDT, CDR2 YNNKEL (reference sequence). The CDR3 consists of 13 residues. V lost 1 base, J lost 10 bases, and 8 bases lay in between.

The V gene is TRBV12-5, the J gene TRBJ1-3; maybe TRBD1 (5 bases). V lost 6 bases, J lost 4 bases, and 13 bases lay in between. The length of the CDR3 is 14 residues. CDR1 LGHNT and CDR2 FRNRAP come from the germline V gene. The CDR3 reads CASGFPGMGNTIYF. For the CDR3, the DNA is TGTGCTAGTGGGTTCCCAGGGATGGGAAACACCATATATTTT.

The V gene is TRBV5-1, the J gene TRBJ1-1, with D perhaps TRBD1 (5 bases). This CDR3 contains 13 residues. V lost 2 bases to trimming and J lost 7 bases, with 12 bases between them. The germline V gene encodes CDR1 SGHRS and CDR2 YFSETQ. The CDR3 DNA reads TGCGCCAGCAGCTTTCCAGGGAGGAGTGAAGCTTTCTTT. This sequence encodes CASSFPGRSEAFF. Using reference TRBV5-1 and TRBJ1-1 for the parts outside the CDR3, the full variable domain is KAGVTQTPRYLIKTRGQQVTLSCSPISGHRSVSWYQQTPGQGLQFLFEYFSETQRNKGNFPGRFSGRQFSNSRSEMNVSTLELGDSALYLCASSFPGRSEAFFGQGTRLTVV.

The chain has TRBV11-2 and TRBJ2-7, with 10 bases that match TRBD2. From germline, CDR1 is SGHAT and CDR2 FQNNGV. V dropped 0 bases and J dropped 2; count of bases not matched to a gene: 4. The CDR3 has 16 residues. This CDR3 reads CASSLDSSGGAYEQYF. CDR3 DNA sequence: TGTGCCAGCAGCTTAGATTCCAGCGGGGGGGCCTACGAGCAGTACTTC.

The gene calls are TRBV6-6 and TRBJ2-3, with TRBD2 identical over 12 bases. The CDR3 sequence is 17 residues long. Trimming took 5 bases from V and 0 from J; bases not matched to a gene: 6. The germline gives CDR1 MNHNY, CDR2 SVGAGI (reference sequence). CDR3: CASSPSGGDYSTDTQYF. The CDR3 nucleotides read TGTGCCAGCAGTCCTAGCGGGGGGGACTATAGCACAGATACGCAGTATTTT.

This clone was counted a few times. The DNA for the CDR3 is TGTGCCAGCAGCCTAGGGGTTCCCTATGGCTACACCTTC. It yields the protein CASSLGVPYGYTF. The J gene is TRBJ1-2, the V gene TRBV21-1; TRBD1 reflects the table's D call only, with no check against the DNA. TRBV21-1 is labeled a pseudogene. The CDR3 spans 13 residues.

This chain links TRBV7-3 with TRBJ2-2; D call uncertain. This CDR3 spans 14 amino acids. Germline V gene lookup returns CDR1 SGHTA and CDR2 FQGTGA. V lost 2 bases and J lost 1, with 5 bases in between. Here the CDR3 reads CASSLELNTGELFF. The CDR3 bases are TGTGCCAGCAGCTTAGAGCTGAACACCGGGGAGCTGTTTTTT. Full variable domain (outside the CDR3, taken from reference TRBV7-3 and TRBJ2-2): GAGVSQTPSNKVTEKGKYVELRCDPISGHTALYWYRQSLGQGPEFLIYFQGTGAADDSGLPNDRFFAVRPEGSVSTLKIQRTERGDSAVYLCASSLELNTGELFFGEGSRLTVL.